A single T cell receptor beta chain is shown here with its context. The target antigen is unknown. 5'RACE, which relied on constant-segment primers, yielded TCR alpha and TCR beta cDNA libraries carrying sample barcodes and UMIs. A single record per CDR3 protein comes from TCRdb applying MiXCR to the 5' RACE reads. The repertoire has fewer than 200,000 distinct CDR3 sequences, around a sixth of them found once; the top ten carry 3.5% to 5%. The CDR3 is 14 amino acids. Germline values: CDR1 MDHEN, CDR2 SYDVKM. Trimming removed 3 bases from V and 5 bases from J; junction bases left unmatched: 6. This sample was taken from a study of T-cell memory formation after mild COVID-19. Study at large: Largely donor-specific TCR clusters were found.

Broader study findings: Nothing showed for sure that second-wave clones peaking on day 37 were SARS-CoV-2 specific. Later expanders leaned CD4+, whereas day 15 to 85 contracting clones were balanced CD4/CD8.

This TCR was recovered from a man between 18 and 35 years old who had mild COVID-19 (a few samples of this study predate the infection). Cell type and time point are not known. The sample taken for sequencing was PBMCs or a T cell subset sorted from them (not recorded which). J is TRBJ2-5 and V is TRBV28; 7 bases are shared with TRBD2. The CDR3: CASSFYGRLETQYF. CDR3 DNA: TGTGCCAGCAGTTTTTACGGGAGGTTGGAGACCCAGTACTTC.